Below, 26 T cell receptor beta chains from the same sample are listed, as sequenced in a study of TIL therapy for anti-PD-1-resistant metastatic lung cancer. Regarding time point: pre-treatment sample, taken before nivolumab and TIL therapy. Tumor tissue came from excised metastases, mostly pleural nodules or supraclavicular lymph nodes. This was the immunoSEQ v3 assay. Assay used: immunoSEQ multiplex PCR; TCRdb lists only in-frame clones, some missing. This sample yields 8,500 to 9,500 clones, of which over 60% are seen a single time; approximately 10% belongs to the top ten. The source was tumor tissue, collected at baseline. These receptors all stem from a person aged 25 to 79 with non-small cell lung cancer.

J is TRBJ2-5 and V is TRBV12-5; 8 positions agree with TRBD1. The ends lost 3 bases at V and 5 bases at J; junction bases unmatched: 11. CDR1 and CDR2 (germline): LGHNT, FRNRAP. The CDR3 covers 16 residues. CDR3 nucleotides: TGTGCTAGTGGTTTAGCCCACTTGACAGGGGTTGAGACCCAGTACTTC. Protein: CASGLAHLTGVETQYF.

This rearrangement joins TRBV19 to TRBJ1-4; D uncertain. This CDR3 has 14 residues. The germline V gene encodes CDR1 LNHDA and CDR2 SQIVND (reference sequence). V lost 6 bases, J lost 8 bases, and 16 bases lay in between. As DNA, the CDR3 is TGTGCCAGTAGCCTCGGAGGGCAAGGCGAAAAACTGTTTTTT. Its protein product is CASSLGGQGEKLFF.

V and J are TRBV7-2 and TRBJ2-1; D not certain. Germline V gene sequence: CDR1 SGHTA, CDR2 FQGNSA. V was pared by 1 base and J by 8 bases, with 12 bases between. CDR3 length: 14 amino acids. CDR3 region: CASSLGASRDEQFF. The CDR3, as DNA: TGTGCCAGCAGCTTAGGTGCGTCGCGCGATGAGCAGTTCTTC.

V is TRBV7-9 and J is TRBJ1-2, with D perhaps matching TRBD1 (5 bases). The CDR3 is made up of 12 amino acids. Germline CDR1 reads SEHNR; CDR2 reads FQNEAQ (reference sequence). Between the trimmed V and J ends, which lost 6 bases and 8 bases, there was a span of 13 bases. CDR3 region: CASSRGVGGYTF. The CDR3, as DNA: TGTGCCAGCAGTAGAGGGGTTGGGGGCTACACCTTC.

The genes are TRBV6-5 and TRBJ1-4, with D possibly being TRBD1 (5 bases). The CDR3 length is 13 residues. Trimming took 8 bases from V and 6 from J, leaving 13 bases between them. Germline V lookup: CDR1 MNHEY, CDR2 SVGAGI. CDR3 amino acids: CASVGRVDEKLFF. The DNA for the CDR3 is TGTGCCAGCGTGGGGCGCGTAGATGAAAAACTGTTTTTT.

The chain combines TRBV4-1 with TRBJ2-1; no clear D gene. Trimming removed 4 bases at V and 4 bases at J, with 20 bases between. The CDR3 totals 17 residues. In germline, CDR1 is MGHRA, CDR2 YSYEKL. This CDR3 is CASSPQTRGEIYNEQFF. CDR3 in DNA: TGCGCCAGCAGCCCTCAGACCAGAGGCGAAATTTACAATGAGCAGTTCTTC.

This clone has just a few counts. CDR3 loop: CASSLEGRAFNNEQFF. The CDR3 bases are TGTGCCAGCAGCTTAGAGGGCAGGGCCTTCAACAATGAGCAGTTCTTC. The chain is built from TRBV7-9 and TRBJ2-1, with a tentative D call TRBD1 (5 bases). Trimming shortened V by 1 base and J by 5 bases, and 15 bases separated the two germline ends. Germline-derived CDR1 and CDR2 are SEHNR and FQNEAQ (reference sequence). The CDR3 contains 16 residues.

The V call is TRBV4-2, the J call TRBJ1-5, with a tentative D call TRBD1 (5 bases). The CDR3 covers 15 residues. The V gene lost 1 base and the J gene lost 2 bases, with 9 bases spanning the gap. Germline V gene data show CDR1 as LGHNA and CDR2 as YNFKEQ. The CDR3 DNA is TGTGCCAGCAGCCAAGGAGGGGCCGGCAATCAGCCCCAGCATTTT. Protein sequence: CASSQGGAGNQPQHF.

This chain connects TRBV5-1 to TRBJ2-5; 8 positions match TRBD1. The CDR3 length is 15 residues. The ends lost 4 bases at V and 1 base at J; junction bases unmatched: 6. The V gene's germline CDR1 is SGHRS and CDR2 YFSETQ. The CDR3 sequence is CASSRSGTGQETQYF. DNA for the CDR3: TGCGCCAGCAGCCGCTCCGGGACAGGCCAAGAGACCCAGTACTTC. The whole variable domain, remainder taken from reference TRBV5-1 and TRBJ2-5, is KAGVTQTPRYLIKTRGQQVTLSCSPISGHRSVSWYQQTPGQGLQFLFEYFSETQRNKGNFPGRFSGRQFSNSRSEMNVSTLELGDSALYLCASSRSGTGQETQYFGPGTRLLVL.

This chain connects TRBV2 to TRBJ1-2; possibly TRBD1 for D (5 bases). The CDR3 is made up of 12 amino acids. Germline CDR1 reads SNHLY; CDR2 reads FYNNEI. Trimming shortened V by 3 bases and J by 4 bases, and 6 bases separated the two germline ends. The chain's CDR3 is CASSEGRYGYTF. The CDR3 DNA reads TGTGCCAGCAGTGAGGGGCGCTATGGCTACACCTTC.

V and J are TRBV6-1 and TRBJ2-3, with 7 bases aligning to TRBD1. J gave up 3 bases and V 5 bases, and 8 bases lay outside the gene matches. Germline-derived CDR1 and CDR2 are MNHNS and SASEGT. The CDR3 spans 15 residues. The CDR3 sequence: CASSPTGVETDTQYF. CDR3 bases: TGTGCCAGCAGTCCCACAGGGGTTGAAACAGATACGCAGTATTTT.

On this clone itself: One junction end does not reproduce the germline sequence, and a read error may be involved. The CDR3 region is CASSFLASGSSEQYF. CDR3 DNA: TGTGCCAGCAGTTTTCTGGCTAGCGGGTCCTCCGAGCAGTACTTC. The genes are TRBV28 and TRBJ2-7; 8 positions agree with TRBD2. The germline CDR1 and CDR2 sequences are MDHEN and SYDVKM. The CDR3 totals 15 residues.

The rearrangement links TRBV9 to TRBJ2-7; TRBD2 is a possible D gene (5 bases). The CDR3 has 14 residues. The germline CDR1 and CDR2 sequences are SGDLS and YYNGEE. Deletions cut 6 bases from V and 3 bases from J, with 16 bases between. This CDR3 is CASTPGLAYYEQYF. CDR3 DNA: TGTGCCAGCACCCCCGGACTCGCCTACTACGAGCAGTACTTC. Variable domain in full (rest from reference TRBV9 and TRBJ2-7): DSGVTQTPKHLITATGQRVTLRCSPRSGDLSVYWYQQSLDQGLQFLIQYYNGEERAKGNILERFSAQQFPDLHSELNLSSLELGDSALYFCASTPGLAYYEQYFGPGTRLTVT.

V usage is TRBV20-1 and J usage is TRBJ2-1, with D possibly matching TRBD2 (5 bases). Trimming removed 6 bases at V and 5 bases at J, with 8 bases between. Germline V gene data show CDR1 as DFQATT and CDR2 as SNEGSKA (reference sequence). The CDR3 totals 11 residues. CDR3 DNA sequence: TGCAGTGCATCCGGGAACAATGAGCAGTTCTTC. Translating it yields CSASGNNEQFF.

Details on this clone: Mismatch with germline at one junction end may stem from a read error. The gene calls are TRBV10-3 and TRBJ1-2; 8 nucleotides align to TRBD1. The CDR3 is 14 amino acids. From germline, CDR1 is ENHRY and CDR2 SYGVKD. CDR3 coding DNA: TGTGCCATCACTGAGGACAGGGACGGCGGTGGCTACACCTTC. Protein sequence: CAITEDRDGGGYTF.

The V call is TRBV5-6, the J call TRBJ2-1, with TRBD1 identical over 7 bases. From germline, CDR1 is SGHDT and CDR2 YYEEEE. This CDR3 comprises 15 residues. V lost 2 bases and J lost 2; bases outside the gene matches: 4. The CDR3 DNA reads TGTGCCAGCAGCTTTGGGGACAGAGCCTACAATGAGCAGTTCTTC. Translated: CASSFGDRAYNEQFF.

This clone was recorded once. This CDR3 reads CASSILTGRRGQPQHF. CDR3 DNA sequence: TGTGCCAGTAGTATCCTGACAGGGAGAAGGGGTCAGCCCCAGCATTTT. The V gene is TRBV19, the J gene TRBJ1-5; TRBD1 aligns across 7 bases. V shed 3 bases and J 6 bases; nucleotides not matched to a gene: 11. Germline assignment: CDR1 LNHDA and CDR2 SQIVND (reference sequence). The CDR3 is 16 amino acids.

The V and J genes are TRBV27 and TRBJ2-7; no clear D gene. V was shortened by 3 bases and J by 5 bases, with 11 bases between the two germline ends. The germline gives CDR1 MNHEY, CDR2 SMNVEV (reference sequence). CDR3 length equals 13 residues. The CDR3 is CASSFKGVHEQYF. The CDR3 region has the DNA TGTGCCAGCAGTTTTAAGGGTGTCCACGAGCAGTACTTC.

The DNA for the CDR3 is TGTGCCACCAGCGTAAGGACAGTGTCTAATTCACCCCTCCACTTT. Its protein product is CATSVRTVSNSPLHF. The J gene is TRBJ1-6, the V gene TRBV15, with D tentatively TRBD1 (6 bases). This CDR3 spans 15 amino acids. V lost 5 bases and J 6 bases, leaving 14 bases between the germline ends. Germline V lookup: CDR1 LNHNV, CDR2 YYDKDF (reference sequence). Looking up the rest from reference TRBV15 and TRBJ1-6 gives the full variable domain: DAMVIQNPRYQVTQFGKPVTLSCSQTLNHNVMYWYQQKSSQAPKLLFHYYDKDFNNEADTPDNFQSRRPNTSFCFLDIRSPGLGDTAMYLCATSVRTVSNSPLHFGNGTRLTVT.

The genes are TRBV7-2 and TRBJ1-2; D remains unclear. The CDR3 totals 13 residues. V lost 5 bases and J 6 bases, leaving 13 bases between the germline ends. CDR1 is SGHTA and CDR2 is FQGNSA in the germline V gene. CDR3 sequence reads: CASSLPPGNGYTF. CDR3 coding DNA: TGTGCCAGCAGCCTGCCCCCCGGGAATGGCTACACCTTC.

The rearrangement links TRBV4-2 to TRBJ2-3, with a weak D call TRBD2 (5 bases). V dropped 5 bases and J dropped 0 bases, with 15 bases sitting between them. The CDR3 is 16 amino acids. Germline CDR1 and CDR2: LGHNA and YNFKEQ. The CDR3 bases are TGTGCCAGCAGCTTAGTAAGAGGGCGGAGCACAGATACGCAGTATTTT. Its translation: CASSLVRGRSTDTQYF.

Here the CDR3 reads CASTPPTEGTQYF. The CDR3 nucleotides are TGTGCCAGCACCCCCCCTACAGAGGGGACCCAGTACTTC. The chain uses TRBV5-4 and TRBJ2-5, with a possible D match to TRBD2 (5 bases). CDR1 and CDR2 from the germline V gene are SGHNT and YYREEE (reference sequence). Trimming took off 6 bases at V and 7 bases at J, with 16 bases between the two ends. The CDR3 is 13 amino acids.

The genes are TRBV7-2 and TRBJ1-2; perhaps TRBD1 as D (6 bases). Between the trimmed V and J ends, which lost 1 base and 7 bases, there was a span of 13 bases. Germline lookup yields CDR1 SGHTA and CDR2 FQGNSA. The CDR3 spans 14 residues. The CDR3 bases are TGTGCCAGCAGCTTAGGGGGGCTCGGTAGTGGCTACACCTTC. It yields the protein CASSLGGLGSGYTF.

This chain connects TRBV19 to TRBJ2-1; 8 bases map to TRBD2. The CDR3 is 14 amino acids. Germline V gene sequence: CDR1 LNHDA, CDR2 SQIVND (reference sequence). J lost 3 bases, V lost 6 bases, and 4 bases had no gene match. The CDR3 DNA reads as TGTGCCAGTAGCTTAGCGGGAATCTACAATGAGCAGTTCTTC. Amino acid sequence: CASSLAGIYNEQFF.

The V call is TRBV27, the J call TRBJ2-2; no firm D call. The CDR3 has 17 amino acids. Germline values: CDR1 MNHEY, CDR2 SMNVEV (reference sequence). Trimming cost V 1 base and J 4 bases, with 16 bases left between them. The CDR3 is CASSLWGFGTRTGELFF. CDR3 coding DNA: TGTGCCAGCAGTTTATGGGGTTTTGGTACGCGCACCGGGGAGCTGTTTTTT.

The rearrangement uses TRBV6-5 and TRBJ1-2; 9 bases fit TRBD1. Losses at the gene ends were 6 bases for V and 6 bases for J; bases not matched to a gene: 8. CDR1 and CDR2 (germline): MNHEY, SVGAGI. This CDR3 spans 14 amino acids. The CDR3 DNA reads TGTGCCAGCAGCTCCTGGACAGGGGTGGATGGCTACACCTTC. Translation: CASSSWTGVDGYTF.